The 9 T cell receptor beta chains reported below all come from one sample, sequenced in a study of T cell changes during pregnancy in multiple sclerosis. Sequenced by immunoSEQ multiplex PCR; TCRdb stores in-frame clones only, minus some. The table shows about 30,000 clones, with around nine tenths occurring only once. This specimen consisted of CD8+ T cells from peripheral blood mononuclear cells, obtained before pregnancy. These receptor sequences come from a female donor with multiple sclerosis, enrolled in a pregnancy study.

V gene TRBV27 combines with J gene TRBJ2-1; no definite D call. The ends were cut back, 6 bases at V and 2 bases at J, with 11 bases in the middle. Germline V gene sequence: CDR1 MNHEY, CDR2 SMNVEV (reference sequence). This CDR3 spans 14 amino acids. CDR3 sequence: CASSSLDPYNEQFF. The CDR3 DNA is TGTGCCAGCAGCTCTCTAGATCCCTACAATGAGCAGTTCTTC.

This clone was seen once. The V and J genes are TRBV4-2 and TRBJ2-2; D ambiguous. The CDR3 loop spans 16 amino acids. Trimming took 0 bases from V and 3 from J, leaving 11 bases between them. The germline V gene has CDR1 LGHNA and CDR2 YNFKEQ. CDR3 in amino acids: CASSQDYPEHTGELFF. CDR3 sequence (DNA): TGTGCCAGCAGCCAAGATTATCCAGAACACACCGGGGAGCTGTTTTTT.

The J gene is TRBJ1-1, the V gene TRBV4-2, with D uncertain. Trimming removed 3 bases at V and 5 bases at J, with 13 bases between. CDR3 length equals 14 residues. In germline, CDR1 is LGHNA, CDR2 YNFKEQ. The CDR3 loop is CASSQRGSSTEAFF. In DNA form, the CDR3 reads TGTGCCAGCAGCCAGAGAGGGAGTAGTACTGAAGCTTTCTTT.

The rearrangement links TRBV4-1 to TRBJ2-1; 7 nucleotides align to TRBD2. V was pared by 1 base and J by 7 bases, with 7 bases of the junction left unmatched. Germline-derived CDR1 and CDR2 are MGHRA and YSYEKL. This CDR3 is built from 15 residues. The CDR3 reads CASSQGGVAGNEQFF. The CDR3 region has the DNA TGCGCCAGCAGCCAAGGCGGGGTAGCGGGTAATGAGCAGTTCTTC.

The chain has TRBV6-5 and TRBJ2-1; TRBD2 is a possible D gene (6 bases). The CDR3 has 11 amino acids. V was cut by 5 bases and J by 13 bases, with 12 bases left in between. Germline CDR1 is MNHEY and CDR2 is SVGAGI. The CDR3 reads CASSPGTYQFF. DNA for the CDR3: TGTGCCAGCAGTCCCGGGACTTACCAGTTCTTC.

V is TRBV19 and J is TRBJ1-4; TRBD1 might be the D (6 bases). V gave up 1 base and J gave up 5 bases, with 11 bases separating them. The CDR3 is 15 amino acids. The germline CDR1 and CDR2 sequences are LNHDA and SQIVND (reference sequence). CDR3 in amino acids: CASSIVGGENEKLFF. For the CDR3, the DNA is TGTGCCAGTAGTATAGTAGGGGGGGAGAATGAAAAACTGTTTTTT.

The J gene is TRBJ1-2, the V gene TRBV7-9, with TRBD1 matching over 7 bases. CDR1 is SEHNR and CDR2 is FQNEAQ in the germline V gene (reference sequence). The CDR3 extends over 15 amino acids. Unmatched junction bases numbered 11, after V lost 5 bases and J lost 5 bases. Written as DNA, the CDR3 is TGTGCCAGCAGCACCTACCGGACAGGAGAGTATGGCTACACCTTC. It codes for CASSTYRTGEYGYTF.

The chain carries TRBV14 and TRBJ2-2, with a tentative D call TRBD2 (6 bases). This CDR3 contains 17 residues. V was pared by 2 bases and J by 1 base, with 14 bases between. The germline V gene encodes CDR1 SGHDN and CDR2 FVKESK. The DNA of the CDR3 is TGTGCCAGCAGCCAACGTCCACGGGACTGGAACACCGGGGAGCTGTTTTTT. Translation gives CASSQRPRDWNTGELFF.

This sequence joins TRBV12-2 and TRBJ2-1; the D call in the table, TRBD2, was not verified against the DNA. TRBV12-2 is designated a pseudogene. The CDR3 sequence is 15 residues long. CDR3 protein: CASRLGRAPNNEQFF. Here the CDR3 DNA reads TGTGCAAGTCGCTTAGGCCGCGCTCCTAACAATGAGCAGTTCTTC.